Following are 26 T cell receptor beta chains from one sample sequenced in a study of T cells in Graves' hyperthyroidism and ophthalmopathy. RNA transcripts served as the template for amplifying TCR beta CDR3 regions. Using the HTBI primer set, a first-round RT-PCR was run on the TCR CDR3. TCRdb reanalysed the multiplex PCR reads using MiXCR and keeps one entry per CDR3 protein. The table shows 500,000 to 600,000 distinct CDR3 sequences, with 35% to 50% occurring only once. The sample comprised peripheral blood or thyroid tissue (not recorded which). These TCRs come from an adult woman with Graves' disease, either hyperthyroidism or ophthalmopathy (not recorded which).

This clonotype was detected only a few times. The V and J genes are TRBV29-1 and TRBJ2-3, with a possible D match to TRBD2 (5 bases). Germline V gives CDR1 SQVTM, CDR2 ANQGSEA. V was shortened by 6 bases and J by 5 bases, with 18 bases between the two germline ends. The CDR3 totals 14 residues. The CDR3 protein is CSVVTRRLGDTQYF. The CDR3 region has the DNA TGCAGCGTGGTTACTAGGCGACTGGGAGATACGCAGTATTTT.

The gene calls are TRBV5-1 and TRBJ1-1; D possibly corresponds to TRBD1 (5 bases). The CDR3 loop spans 14 amino acids. Per the germline V gene, CDR1 is SGHRS and CDR2 is YFSETQ. Deletions cut 7 bases from V and 3 bases from J, with 16 bases between. CDR3 in DNA: TGCGCCAGCGCATCCCCGGGGGAGGACACTGAAGCTTTCTTT. Amino acid sequence: CASASPGEDTEAFF.

This chain joins TRBV20-1 and TRBJ2-7; D possibly corresponds to TRBD2 (5 bases). The CDR3 runs to 13 residues. The V end was cut by 7 bases, the J end by 2 bases, with 15 bases between. Germline V CDR1 and CDR2: DFQATT, SNEGSKA (reference sequence). This CDR3 is CSGGANGAYEQYF. The DNA of the CDR3 is TGCAGTGGCGGCGCGAACGGGGCCTACGAGCAGTACTTC.

The V and J genes are TRBV9 and TRBJ2-5; perhaps TRBD1 as D (6 bases). V lost 3 bases and J lost 2, with 14 bases in between. Germline V gene sequence: CDR1 SGDLS, CDR2 YYNGEE. The CDR3 sequence is 15 residues long. The CDR3 spells CASSAQGLEQETQYF. In nucleotides, the CDR3 is TGTGCCAGCAGCGCGCAGGGGTTGGAGCAAGAGACCCAGTACTTC.

This rearrangement joins TRBV7-6 to TRBJ1-6; 7 bases fit TRBD1. V gave up 5 bases and J gave up 17 bases; unmatched junction bases: 12. Germline V gives CDR1 SGHVS, CDR2 FNYEAQ. CDR3 length: 13 amino acids. CDR3 sequence: CASSTQTGNFFHF. The DNA for the CDR3 is TGTGCCAGCAGCACCCAGACAGGGAATTTCTTCCACTTT.

This clonotype was seen repeatedly, ten times or more. The rearrangement joins TRBV20-1 to TRBJ1-1, with 7 bases that match TRBD1. This CDR3 has 12 residues. Germline V gene lookup returns CDR1 DFQATT and CDR2 SNEGSKA (reference sequence). CDR3 region: CSAPRGLTEAFF. In nucleotides, the CDR3 is TGCAGCGCCCCTAGGGGGCTCACTGAAGCTTTCTTT.

This CDR3 is CASSARWDQETQYF. The CDR3 nucleotides read TGTGCCAGCAGCGCCCGTTGGGACCAAGAGACCCAGTACTTC. V and J are TRBV7-7 and TRBJ2-5; D is uncertain. The germline gives CDR1 SSHAT, CDR2 FNYEAQ (reference sequence). The CDR3 length is 14 residues. Trimming removed 5 bases from V and 0 bases from J, with 10 bases in between. Together with reference TRBV7-7 and TRBJ2-5, the CDR3 gives the full variable domain: GAGVSQSPRYKVTKRGQDVTLRCDPISSHATLYWYQQALGQGPEFLTYFNYEAQPDKSGLPSDRFSAERPEGSISTLTIQRTEQRDSAMYRCASSARWDQETQYFGPGTRLLVL.

There are a few counts of this clonotype. The gene calls are TRBV12-3 or TRBV12-4 and TRBJ2-5, with D possibly matching TRBD2 (5 bases). The CDR3 is made up of 11 amino acids. V was clipped by 4 bases and J by 8 bases, with 8 bases between them. This chain's CDR3 is CASSSAGTQYF. Here the CDR3 DNA reads TGTGCCAGCAGTTCGGCGGGCACCCAGTACTTC.

For the CDR3, the DNA is TGTGCCAGCAGCTTAGCGGGCCAGGGGCAAGCAACTAATGAAAAACTGTTTTTT. It encodes CASSLAGQGQATNEKLFF. V gene TRBV7-9 combines with J gene TRBJ1-4, with D tentatively TRBD1 (6 bases). Per germline, CDR1 SEHNR and CDR2 FQNEAQ (reference sequence). This CDR3 comprises 18 residues. V was shortened by 0 bases and J by 0 bases, with 14 bases between the two germline ends. Full variable domain (rest looked up from reference TRBV7-9 and TRBJ1-4): DTGVSQNPRHKITKRGQNVTFRCDPISEHNRLYWYRQTLGQGPEFLTYFQNEAQLEKSRLLSDRFSAERPKGSFSTLEIQRTEQGDSAMYLCASSLAGQGQATNEKLFFGSGTQLSVL.

CDR3: CSVEGGSSGTVSYEQYF. In DNA form, the CDR3 reads TGCAGCGTTGAAGGGGGAAGTAGCGGGACGGTATCCTACGAGCAGTACTTC. V is TRBV29-1 and J is TRBJ2-7; TRBD2 aligns across 8 bases. CDR1 is SQVTM, CDR2 ANQGSEA, per germline. V lost 1 base, J lost 1 base, and 12 bases stayed unmatched. The CDR3 has 17 amino acids.

The gene calls are TRBV9 and TRBJ1-2; D gene uncertain. Germline CDR1 SGDLS, CDR2 YYNGEE. V lost 3 bases and J lost 6, with 15 bases in between. The CDR3 length is 14 residues. The CDR3 loop is CASSGPYALDGYTF. CDR3 sequence (DNA): TGTGCCAGCAGCGGCCCCTACGCTCTTGATGGCTACACCTTC. The variable domain in full, completed from reference TRBV9 and TRBJ1-2, reads DSGVTQTPKHLITATGQRVTLRCSPRSGDLSVYWYQQSLDQGLQFLIQYYNGEERAKGNILERFSAQQFPDLHSELNLSSLELGDSALYFCASSGPYALDGYTFGSGTRLTVV.

The chain couples TRBV11-2 to TRBJ2-7; D uncertain. The CDR3 extends over 14 amino acids. Trimming pared 1 base from V and 3 bases from J, leaving 10 bases between. Germline CDR1 is SGHAT and CDR2 is FQNNGV. CDR3 bases: TGTGCCAGCAGCTTAGTGTCCAAACACTACGAGCAGTACTTC. Its translation is CASSLVSKHYEQYF.

The rearrangement uses TRBV19 and TRBJ1-2; 9 bases fit TRBD1. Germline assignment: CDR1 LNHDA and CDR2 SQIVND (reference sequence). The length of the CDR3 is 17 residues. V was pared by 11 bases and J by 5 bases, with 21 bases of the junction left unmatched. For the CDR3, the DNA is TGTGCCTGGAGTACCCTTTCCGGGACAGGGAGTGGTTATGGCTACACCTTC. Translated, it gives CAWSTLSGTGSGYGYTF.

The J gene is TRBJ1-3, the V gene TRBV3-1; D perhaps matches TRBD1 (5 bases). Germline CDR1 reads LGHDT; CDR2 reads YNNKEL (reference sequence). V was trimmed by 4 bases and J by 0 bases, leaving 10 bases between them. The CDR3 runs 15 residues. DNA for the CDR3: TGTGCCAGCAGCCCGACAGTCCGCTCTGGAAACACCATATATTTT. It specifies CASSPTVRSGNTIYF.

The table lists this clonotype with many counts. This chain connects TRBV6-5 to TRBJ2-7, with 9 bases that match TRBD2. J was trimmed by 9 bases and V by 6 bases; bases with no gene match: 12. The CDR3 runs 14 residues. Per germline, CDR1 MNHEY and CDR2 SVGAGI. The CDR3 DNA follows: TGTGCCAGCAGCGATTACAGCGGGGGGAAGCTGCAGTACTTC. Protein product: CASSDYSGGKLQYF.

The CDR3 coding sequence is TGTGCCAGCAGCAAACGACAGGCCCCGAACTATGGCTACACCTTC. Amino acids: CASSKRQAPNYGYTF. The chain uses TRBV11-2 and TRBJ1-2, with D perhaps TRBD1 (6 bases). Germline V gives CDR1 SGHAT, CDR2 FQNNGV. The V end lost 5 bases, the J end lost 2 bases, and 15 bases lay between the germline ends. The CDR3 is 15 residues long. Variable domain in full (rest from reference TRBV11-2 and TRBJ1-2): EAGVAQSPRYKIIEKRQSVAFWCNPISGHATLYWYQQILGQGPKLLIQFQNNGVVDDSQLPKDRFSAERLKGVDSTLKIQPAKLEDSAVYLCASSKRQAPNYGYTFGSGTRLTVV.

The V and J genes are TRBV9 and TRBJ1-2; D gene uncertain. The CDR3 loop spans 14 amino acids. Looked up from germline, CDR1 is SGDLS and CDR2 is YYNGEE. V shed 0 bases and J shed 0 bases, with 6 bases lying between them. The CDR3 bases are TGTGCCAGCAGCGTAGGATATACTAACTATGGCTACACCTTC. Translation gives CASSVGYTNYGYTF.

The chain combines TRBV7-9 with TRBJ2-7; D is possibly TRBD2 (7 bases). Per the germline V gene, CDR1 is SEHNR and CDR2 is FQNEAQ (reference sequence). CDR3 size: 13 residues. V lost 6 bases, J lost 2 bases, and 11 bases lay in between. The CDR3 loop reads CASSRGTTYEQYF. CDR3 nucleotide sequence: TGTGCCAGCAGTAGGGGGACTACCTACGAGCAGTACTTC.

This clonotype came up a few times. The genes are TRBV2 and TRBJ2-5, with D hard to call. V dropped 4 bases and J dropped 5 bases, with 8 bases sitting between them. In germline, CDR1 is SNHLY, CDR2 FYNNEI. The CDR3 spans 12 residues. CDR3 loop: CASSALGETQYF. The DNA for the CDR3 is TGTGCCAGCAGTGCTCTGGGCGAGACCCAGTACTTC. Full variable domain (outside the CDR3, taken from reference TRBV2 and TRBJ2-5): EPEVTQTPSHQVTQMGQEVILRCVPISNHLYFYWYRQILGQKVEFLVSFYNNEISEKSEIFDDQFSVERPDGSNFTLKIRSTKLEDSAMYFCASSALGETQYFGPGTRLLVL.

The chain combines TRBV4-1 with TRBJ1-5, with a possible D match to TRBD1 (5 bases). There are 15 residues in the CDR3. The germline V and J ends were trimmed by 2 bases and 7 bases, with 15 bases remaining between them. The germline V gene encodes CDR1 MGHRA and CDR2 YSYEKL. The CDR3 DNA sequence: TGCGCCAGCAGCCAACCTCTCAGGGAGGGACAGCCCCAGCATTTT. Protein: CASSQPLREGQPQHF.

This clonotype appeared many times. V and J are TRBV5-6 and TRBJ2-5, with 7 nucleotides matching TRBD1. The V gene's germline CDR1 is SGHDT and CDR2 YYEEEE. The V and J ends lost 0 bases and 2 bases, in that order; junction bases with no gene match: 10. The CDR3 loop spans 17 amino acids. The CDR3 DNA sequence: TGTGCCAGCAGCTTGGTAGACAGGGAACCTGGGCAAGAGACCCAGTACTTC. Amino acids: CASSLVDREPGQETQYF.

There are many counts of this clonotype. This chain links TRBV20-1 with TRBJ2-7, with D perhaps matching TRBD2 (6 bases). V gave up 0 bases and J gave up 0 bases, with 12 bases separating them. Germline V CDR1 and CDR2: DFQATT, SNEGSKA (reference sequence). CDR3 length equals 15 residues. This CDR3 is CSARDQSSVSYEQYF. DNA for the CDR3: TGCAGTGCTAGAGATCAGTCTAGCGTCTCCTACGAGCAGTACTTC.

This clonotype showed up just a few times. This sequence joins TRBV13 and TRBJ1-4; D ambiguous. Trimming stripped 1 base from V and 12 bases from J, with 9 bases between. The CDR3 consists of 12 residues. CDR1 and CDR2 from the germline V gene are PRHDT and FYEKMQ (reference sequence). The chain's CDR3 is CASSLARGELFF. The CDR3 nucleotides read TGTGCCAGCAGCTTAGCCCGAGGAGAACTGTTTTTT.

This clonotype has only a few counts. This sequence joins TRBV10-3 and TRBJ1-1, with 7 positions matching TRBD1. The CDR3 has 15 amino acids. Germline values: CDR1 ENHRY, CDR2 SYGVKD. Germline trimming cut 5 bases from V and 0 bases from J; bases unmatched to any gene: 6. As DNA, the CDR3 is TGTGCCATCAGTACCGGGACAGCAATGAACACTGAAGCTTTCTTT. It yields the protein CAISTGTAMNTEAFF.

In this sample, this clonotype turned up a few times. J is TRBJ2-5 and V is TRBV28; a weak D match, TRBD2 (6 bases). The CDR3 contains 13 residues. The germline V gene has CDR1 MDHEN and CDR2 SYDVKM. V was trimmed by 6 bases and J by 7 bases, leaving 15 bases between them. CDR3 nucleotide sequence: TGTGCCAGCAGGGATGGGACTTGGGGGACCCAGTACTTC. Its translation: CASRDGTWGTQYF.

In this sample, this clonotype turned up a few times. The chain has TRBV7-9 and TRBJ1-4, with 7 bases matching TRBD1. The CDR3 runs 15 residues. The germline gives CDR1 SEHNR, CDR2 FQNEAQ (reference sequence). V gave up 5 bases and J gave up 2 bases; unmatched junction bases: 5. CDR3 residues: CASSQSGGTNEKLFF. Written as DNA, the CDR3 is TGTGCCAGCAGCCAATCAGGGGGGACTAATGAAAAACTGTTTTTT.